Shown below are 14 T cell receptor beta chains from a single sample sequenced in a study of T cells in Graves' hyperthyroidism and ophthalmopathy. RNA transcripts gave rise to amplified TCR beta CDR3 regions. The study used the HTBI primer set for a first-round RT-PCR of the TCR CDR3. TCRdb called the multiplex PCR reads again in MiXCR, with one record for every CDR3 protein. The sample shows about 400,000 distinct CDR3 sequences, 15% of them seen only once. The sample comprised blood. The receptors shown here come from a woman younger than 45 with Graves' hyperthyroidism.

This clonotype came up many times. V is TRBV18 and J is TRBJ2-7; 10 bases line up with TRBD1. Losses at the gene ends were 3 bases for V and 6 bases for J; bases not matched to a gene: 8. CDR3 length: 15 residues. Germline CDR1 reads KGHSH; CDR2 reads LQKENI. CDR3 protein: CASSPPGTGEGEQYF. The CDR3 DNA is TGTGCCAGCTCACCTCCCGGGACAGGGGAGGGCGAGCAGTACTTC.

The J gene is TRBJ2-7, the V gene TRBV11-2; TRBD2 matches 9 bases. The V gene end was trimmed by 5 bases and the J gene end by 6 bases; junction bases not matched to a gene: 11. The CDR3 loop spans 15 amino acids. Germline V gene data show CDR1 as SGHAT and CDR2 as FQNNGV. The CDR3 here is CASSRPGTSLGEQYF. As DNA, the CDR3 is TGTGCCAGCAGCCGTCCCGGGACTAGCCTCGGCGAGCAGTACTTC. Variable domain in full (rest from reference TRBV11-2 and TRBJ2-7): EAGVAQSPRYKIIEKRQSVAFWCNPISGHATLYWYQQILGQGPKLLIQFQNNGVVDDSQLPKDRFSAERLKGVDSTLKIQPAKLEDSAVYLCASSRPGTSLGEQYFGPGTRLTVT.

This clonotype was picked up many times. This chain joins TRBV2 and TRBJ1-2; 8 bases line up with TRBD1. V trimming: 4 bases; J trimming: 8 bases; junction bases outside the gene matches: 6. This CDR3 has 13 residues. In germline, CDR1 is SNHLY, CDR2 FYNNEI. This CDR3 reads CASSVRQGQGYTF. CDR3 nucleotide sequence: TGTGCCAGCAGTGTAAGACAGGGGCAAGGCTACACCTTC.

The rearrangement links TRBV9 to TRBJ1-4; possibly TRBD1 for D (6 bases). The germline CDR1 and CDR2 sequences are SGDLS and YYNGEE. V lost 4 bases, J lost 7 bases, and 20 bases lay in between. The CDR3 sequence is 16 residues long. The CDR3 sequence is CASSTGLQGGSEKLFF. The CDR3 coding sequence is TGTGCCAGCAGCACAGGACTACAGGGTGGAAGTGAAAAACTGTTTTTT.

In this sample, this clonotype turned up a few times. CDR3 loop: CASSSRTSFTDTQYF. The CDR3 coding sequence is TGTGCCAGCAGCTCAAGGACTAGTTTCACGGATACGCAGTATTTT. This rearrangement joins TRBV7-8 to TRBJ2-3; 7 nucleotides align to TRBD2. CDR1 is SGHVS and CDR2 is FQNEAQ in the germline V gene. V lost 4 bases and J lost 6; bases outside the gene matches: 10. This CDR3 is built from 15 residues. Full variable domain (missing parts from reference TRBV7-8 and TRBJ2-3): GAGVSQSPRYKVAKRGQDVALRCDPISGHVSLFWYQQALGQGPEFLTYFQNEAQLDKSGLPSDRFFAERPEGSVSTLKIQRTQQEDSAVYLCASSSRTSFTDTQYFGPGTRLTVL.

The CDR3 reads CASSFFEGDTQYF. CDR3 coding DNA: TGTGCCAGCAGCTTTTTCGAGGGAGATACGCAGTATTTT. V gene TRBV7-9 combines with J gene TRBJ2-3; tentatively, D is TRBD2 (5 bases). The CDR3 runs 13 residues. The germline V gene has CDR1 SEHNR and CDR2 FQNEAQ (reference sequence). With 3 bases removed from V and 5 bases from J, the gap between germline ends came to 9 bases.

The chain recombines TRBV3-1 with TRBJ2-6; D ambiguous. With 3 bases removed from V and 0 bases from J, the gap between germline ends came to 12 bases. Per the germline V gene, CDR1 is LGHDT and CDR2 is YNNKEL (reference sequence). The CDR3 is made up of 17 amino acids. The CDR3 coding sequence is TGTGCCAGCAGCCATTCCCCTGGGGTCTCTGGGGCCAACGTCCTGACTTTC. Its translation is CASSHSPGVSGANVLTF.

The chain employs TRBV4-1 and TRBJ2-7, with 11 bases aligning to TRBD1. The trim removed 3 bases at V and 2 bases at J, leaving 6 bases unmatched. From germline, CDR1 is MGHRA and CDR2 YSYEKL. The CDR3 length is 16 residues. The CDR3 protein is CASSHPGQGVTYEQYF. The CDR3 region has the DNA TGCGCCAGCAGCCACCCGGGACAGGGGGTTACCTACGAGCAGTACTTC.

Here the CDR3 DNA reads TGTGCCAGCAGCTTAGTTGGCACTCAATCTGGAAACACCATATATTTT. It encodes CASSLVGTQSGNTIYF. The chain joins TRBV11-2 to TRBJ1-3; no clear D gene. Germline assignment: CDR1 SGHAT and CDR2 FQNNGV. The V and J ends lost 1 base and 1 base respectively, with 11 bases between them. This CDR3 is built from 16 residues.

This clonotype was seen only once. CDR3 bases: TGTGCCAGCAGCCTCGGGACAAGCCCAACTAATGAAAAACTGTTTTTT. Its translation is CASSLGTSPTNEKLFF. This sequence joins TRBV7-9 and TRBJ1-4; maybe TRBD1 (6 bases). Germline CDR1 SEHNR, CDR2 FQNEAQ (reference sequence). CDR3 length: 16 residues. The V gene lost 5 bases and the J gene lost 0 bases, with 13 bases spanning the gap.

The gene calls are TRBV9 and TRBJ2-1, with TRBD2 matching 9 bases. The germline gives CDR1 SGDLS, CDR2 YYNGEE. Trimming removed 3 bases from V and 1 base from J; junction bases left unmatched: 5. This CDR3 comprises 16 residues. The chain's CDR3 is CASSGRLADSYNEQFF. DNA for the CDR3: TGTGCCAGCAGCGGAAGACTAGCGGATTCCTACAATGAGCAGTTCTTC.

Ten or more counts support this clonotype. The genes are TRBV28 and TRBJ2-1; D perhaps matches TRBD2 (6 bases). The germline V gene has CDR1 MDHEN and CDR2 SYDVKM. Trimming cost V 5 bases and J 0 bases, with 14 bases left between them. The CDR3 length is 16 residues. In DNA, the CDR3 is TGTGCCAGCAGTCCTCATAGCGGAACCTCCTACAATGAGCAGTTCTTC. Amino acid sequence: CASSPHSGTSYNEQFF. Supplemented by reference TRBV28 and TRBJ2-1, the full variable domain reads DVKVTQSSRYLVKRTGEKVFLECVQDMDHENMFWYRQDPGLGLRLIYFSYDVKMKEKGDIPEGYSVSREKKERFSLILESASTNQTSMYLCASSPHSGTSYNEQFFGPGTRLTVL.

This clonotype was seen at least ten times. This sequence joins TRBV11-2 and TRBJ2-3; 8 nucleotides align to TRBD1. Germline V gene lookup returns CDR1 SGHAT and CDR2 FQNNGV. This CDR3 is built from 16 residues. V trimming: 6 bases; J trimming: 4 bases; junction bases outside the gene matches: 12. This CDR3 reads CASRQTPAQGADTQYF. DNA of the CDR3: TGTGCCAGCAGGCAAACACCTGCACAGGGGGCAGATACGCAGTATTTT. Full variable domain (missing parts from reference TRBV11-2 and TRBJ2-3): EAGVAQSPRYKIIEKRQSVAFWCNPISGHATLYWYQQILGQGPKLLIQFQNNGVVDDSQLPKDRFSAERLKGVDSTLKIQPAKLEDSAVYLCASRQTPAQGADTQYFGPGTRLTVL.

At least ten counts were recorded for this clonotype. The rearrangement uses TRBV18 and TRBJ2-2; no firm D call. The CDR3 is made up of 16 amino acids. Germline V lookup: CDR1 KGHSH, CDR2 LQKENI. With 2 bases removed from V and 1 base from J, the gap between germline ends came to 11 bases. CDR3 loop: CASSPTRQLNTGELFF. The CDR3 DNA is TGTGCCAGCTCACCAACGAGGCAGCTGAACACCGGGGAGCTGTTTTTT. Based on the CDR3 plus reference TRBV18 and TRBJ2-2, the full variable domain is NAGVMQNPRHLVRRRGQEARLRCSPMKGHSHVYWYRQLPEEGLKFMVYLQKENIIDESGMPKERFSAEFPKEGPSILRIQQVVRGDSAAYFCASSPTRQLNTGELFFGEGSRLTVL.